This TCR beta chain was recovered during a study of naive and memory T cell subsets. Study results and limitations: Especially in CD8 cells, naive repertoires contained a few larger clonotypes, possibly CD45RA-re-expressing memory cells.

At least ten counts were recorded for this clonotype. Its matching antigen is unknown. Two oligonucleotides, mixed equimolar, formed the beta constant-region primer covering TRBC1 and TRBC2. Four rounds of PCR amplified the ligated cDNA using nested alpha and beta constant-region primers plus SP2. TCRdb ran MiXCR on the UMI-ligation and nested PCR reads and lists one entry per CDR3 protein. The repertoire holds 95,000 to 110,000 distinct CDR3 sequences, with roughly 15% as singletons. This CDR3 has 16 residues. V was clipped by 3 bases and J by 8 bases; unmatched bases: 13. The V gene's germline CDR1 is ENHRY and CDR2 SYGVKD. CD8 T cells were positively selected from what remained after CD4 positive selection.

The chain employs TRBV10-3 and TRBJ2-1; 7 nucleotides align to TRBD2. Source material: naive CD8+ T cells from blood. This TCR was recovered from a human donor in good health. The chain's CDR3 is CAISEIPDSGSHEQFF. The CDR3 DNA sequence: TGTGCCATCAGTGAAATCCCGGATAGCGGGTCCCATGAGCAGTTCTTC.